The 26 T cell receptor beta chains below come from one sample, sequenced in a study of cytomegalovirus exposure and HLA in healthy donors. The study ran its PCR with 60 Vbeta and 13 Jbeta primers. Clones were read by immunoSEQ multiplex PCR, and TCRdb kept only the in-frame ones, dropping some. The profile shows approximately 160,000 clones, around 75% of them singletons. The sequenced sample was PBMCs. All receptors derive from a human donor in good health.

The J gene is TRBJ2-7, the V gene TRBV7-6, with TRBD1 matching over 7 bases. The V and J ends lost 5 bases and 3 bases, in that order; junction bases with no gene match: 7. This CDR3 is 14 amino acids long. CDR1 and CDR2 from the germline V gene are SGHVS and FNYEAQ. The CDR3 DNA reads as TGTGCCAGCAGCCCCCGGGACAGAGTCTACGAGCAGTACTTC. Amino acid sequence: CASSPRDRVYEQYF.

Remarks on this clone: The junction shows a germline mismatch at one end, possibly a read error. The V gene is TRBV6-1, the J gene TRBJ1-5, with a possible D match to TRBD1 (6 bases). Germline V gives CDR1 MNHNS, CDR2 SASEGT. This CDR3 has 16 amino acids. The chain's CDR3 is CASSKAGQYSNQPQHF. The CDR3 DNA reads TGTGCCAGCAGTAAAGCCGGACAGTATAGCAATCAGCCCCAGCATTTT.

This clone was detected only a few times. The chain combines TRBV7-9 with TRBJ2-7, with 7 nucleotides matching TRBD1. Germline values: CDR1 SEHNR, CDR2 FQNEAQ (reference sequence). J gave up 6 bases and V 5 bases, and 13 bases lay outside the gene matches. The CDR3 spans 15 residues. The CDR3 DNA reads as TGTGCCAGCAGCCGGATAGAGGACAGGCTAGGCGAGCAGTACTTC. Translated, it gives CASSRIEDRLGEQYF.

This clone came up a few times. The V gene is TRBV6-6, the J gene TRBJ1-1; TRBD1 matches at 7 bases. This CDR3 region has 13 residues. V shed 6 bases and J 6 bases; nucleotides not matched to a gene: 7. Germline-derived CDR1 and CDR2 are MNHNY and SVGAGI (reference sequence). The CDR3 nucleotides are TGTGCCAGCAGCGACAGGGTCCCCCCTGAAGCTTTCTTT. It codes for CASSDRVPPEAFF.

V and J are TRBV29-1 and TRBJ2-5; TRBD1 aligns across 9 bases. The germline V gene has CDR1 SQVTM and CDR2 ANQGSEA. The CDR3 sequence is 12 residues long. V gave up 7 bases and J gave up 5 bases; unmatched junction bases: 5. The CDR3 DNA sequence: TGCAGCGCCCAGGACAGGGGTGAGACCCAGTACTTC. Translation gives CSAQDRGETQYF. The complete variable domain, with remaining parts taken from reference TRBV29-1 and TRBJ2-5, reads SAVISQKPSRDICQRGTSLTIQCQVDSQVTMMFWYRQQPGQSLTLIATANQGSEATYESGFVIDKFPISRPNLTFSTLTVSNMSPEDSSIYLCSAQDRGETQYFGPGTRLLVL.

This clone has only a few counts. The chain carries TRBV5-6 and TRBJ2-2, with TRBD1 matching 11 bases. Germline assignment: CDR1 SGHDT and CDR2 YYEEEE. The trim removed 3 bases at V and 4 bases at J, leaving 5 bases unmatched. The CDR3 totals 16 residues. CDR3: CASSYGTGGSTGELFF. CDR3 sequence (DNA): TGTGCCAGCAGCTATGGGACAGGGGGTTCCACCGGGGAGCTGTTTTTT.

Comments on this clone: Different DNA sequences within this sample yield the same CDR3. The rearrangement links TRBV10-1 to TRBJ2-2, with 7 bases identical to TRBD1. The CDR3 is 15 amino acids. V was clipped by 9 bases and J by 7 bases; unmatched bases: 14. Germline CDR1 WNHNN, CDR2 SYGVQD (reference sequence). CDR3 residues: CASSPTRGPGGELFF. The CDR3 bases are TGCGCCAGTAGTCCTACAAGGGGGCCTGGCGGGGAGCTGTTTTTT.

This chain links TRBV7-8 with TRBJ1-5, with D tentatively TRBD1 (6 bases). Between the trimmed V and J ends, which lost 6 bases and 3 bases, there was a span of 12 bases. CDR3 size: 14 residues. Germline V CDR1 and CDR2: SGHVS, FQNEAQ. The CDR3 here is CASRPGQYNQPQHF. CDR3 sequence (DNA): TGTGCCAGCAGGCCAGGACAGTACAATCAGCCCCAGCATTTT.

This chain joins TRBV27 and TRBJ2-5, with 8 bases lining up with TRBD2. The CDR3 loop spans 13 amino acids. Germline CDR1 reads MNHEY; CDR2 reads SMNVEV (reference sequence). Trimming cost V 10 bases and J 5 bases; bases outside gene matches: 9. DNA of the CDR3: TGTGCCACCAAGCTACTAGCGGAGGAGACCCAGTACTTC. Amino acid sequence: CATKLLAEETQYF.

This rearrangement joins TRBV7-2 to TRBJ2-7, with D maybe TRBD1 (5 bases). The CDR3 is 14 residues long. V shed 1 base and J shed 3 bases, with 10 bases lying between them. Looked up from germline, CDR1 is SGHTA and CDR2 is FQGNSA. CDR3 bases: TGTGCCAGCAGCTTAGAAAGCCAGGGCTACGAGCAGTACTTC. Translation gives CASSLESQGYEQYF.

This clone appeared a single time. The chain joins TRBV6-1 to TRBJ1-1; unclear D gene. This CDR3 is 12 amino acids long. Germline CDR1 and CDR2: MNHNS and SASEGT. V was clipped by 7 bases and J by 6 bases, with 12 bases between them. CDR3 nucleotides: TGTGCCAGCACCACGGGGTACTCTGAAGCTTTCTTT. Protein: CASTTGYSEAFF.

J is TRBJ2-7 and V is TRBV14, with a weak D call TRBD1 (6 bases). Per the germline V gene, CDR1 is SGHDN and CDR2 is FVKESK. Trimming removed 1 base at V and 4 bases at J, with 14 bases between. The CDR3 consists of 15 residues. The CDR3 protein is CASSQGQAQVYEQYF. CDR3 sequence (DNA): TGTGCCAGCAGCCAAGGACAGGCCCAAGTTTACGAGCAGTACTTC.

V gene TRBV6-5 combines with J gene TRBJ2-2; D remains unclear. Trimming cost V 8 bases and J 3 bases, with 13 bases left between them. Germline CDR1 MNHEY, CDR2 SVGAGI. The CDR3 runs 14 residues. In DNA form, the CDR3 reads TGTGCCAGCTCCGCAGGTTTGGACACCGGGGAGCTGTTTTTT. This sequence encodes CASSAGLDTGELFF.

The rearrangement uses TRBV6-1 and TRBJ2-7; 7 positions agree with TRBD1. This CDR3 is 15 amino acids long. CDR1 is MNHNS, CDR2 SASEGT, per germline. V trimming: 4 bases; J trimming: 3 bases; junction bases outside the gene matches: 9. The CDR3 protein is CASSGRDSPFYEQYF. The DNA of the CDR3 is TGTGCCAGCAGTGGCCGGGACAGCCCGTTCTACGAGCAGTACTTC.

V usage is TRBV19 and J usage is TRBJ2-3, with unresolved D. Germline values: CDR1 LNHDA, CDR2 SQIVND (reference sequence). The V gene lost 6 bases and the J gene lost 0 bases, with 10 bases spanning the gap. The length of the CDR3 is 14 residues. CDR3 residues: CASSEFTSTDTQYF. The DNA for the CDR3 is TGTGCCAGTAGCGAATTTACTAGCACAGATACGCAGTATTTT.

This chain joins TRBV25-1 and TRBJ1-2; a possible D gene is TRBD1 (5 bases). The length of the CDR3 is 11 residues. Germline V gives CDR1 MGHDK, CDR2 SYGVNS. V lost 5 bases and J lost 5, with 6 bases in between. CDR3 DNA: TGTGCCAGCAGTACAGGATATGGCTACACCTTC. Translated: CASSTGYGYTF.

In this sample, this clone turned up a few times. This rearrangement joins TRBV5-1 to TRBJ1-2, with D tentatively TRBD1 (6 bases). Trimming removed 0 bases at V and 4 bases at J, with 10 bases between. The CDR3 runs to 14 residues. The germline V gene has CDR1 SGHRS and CDR2 YFSETQ. The CDR3 DNA follows: TGCGCCAGCAGCTTGGAGTGGACAGCCTATGGCTACACCTTC. This translates into CASSLEWTAYGYTF.

This chain links TRBV6-5 with TRBJ1-5; D gene ambiguous. The CDR3 has 14 amino acids. The germline CDR1 and CDR2 sequences are MNHEY and SVGAGI. V dropped 2 bases and J dropped 0 bases, with 5 bases sitting between them. Here the CDR3 reads CASSYSTSNQPQHF. CDR3 sequence (DNA): TGTGCCAGCAGTTACAGCACTAGCAATCAGCCCCAGCATTTT.

The genes are TRBV2 and TRBJ1-2; 7 nucleotides match TRBD1. Trimming cost V 6 bases and J 4 bases; bases outside gene matches: 11. The length of the CDR3 is 15 residues. Germline lookup yields CDR1 SNHLY and CDR2 FYNNEI. CDR3 DNA sequence: TGTGCCAGCAGCATACGACAGGGCTACTTCTATGGCTACACCTTC. Residues: CASSIRQGYFYGYTF. The full variable domain, with the rest looked up from reference TRBV2 and TRBJ1-2, is EPEVTQTPSHQVTQMGQEVILRCVPISNHLYFYWYRQILGQKVEFLVSFYNNEISEKSEIFDDQFSVERPDGSNFTLKIRSTKLEDSAMYFCASSIRQGYFYGYTFGSGTRLTVV.

The chain combines TRBV27 with TRBJ1-1, with a tentative D call TRBD1 (5 bases). This CDR3 is 15 amino acids long. With 6 bases removed from V and 0 bases from J, the gap between germline ends came to 14 bases. Germline CDR1 and CDR2: MNHEY and SMNVEV (reference sequence). The DNA of the CDR3 is TGTGCCAGCAGCCGCGTGACGACAGTGAACACTGAAGCTTTCTTT. It codes for CASSRVTTVNTEAFF.

The genes are TRBV5-1 and TRBJ2-5, with D perhaps TRBD1 (5 bases). Trimming pared 0 bases from V and 2 bases from J, leaving 8 bases between. The V gene's germline CDR1 is SGHRS and CDR2 YFSETQ. The CDR3 totals 14 residues. The CDR3 DNA reads as TGCGCCAGCAGCTTGGGGACATCTCAAGAGACCCAGTACTTC. Translating it yields CASSLGTSQETQYF.

This chain connects TRBV11-3 to TRBJ2-5; TRBD1 agrees at 10 bases. The CDR3 sequence is 16 residues long. The V and J ends lost 5 bases and 4 bases, in that order; junction bases with no gene match: 10. The germline V gene encodes CDR1 SGHNT and CDR2 YENEEA. CDR3 loop: CASSPRMRQGAETQYF. The CDR3 nucleotides read TGTGCCAGCAGCCCGCGCATGCGACAGGGGGCAGAGACCCAGTACTTC.

Notes on this clone: The sample has other DNA sequences that encode this CDR3 too. This rearrangement joins TRBV5-6 to TRBJ2-3; D may be TRBD1 (5 bases). CDR3 length: 14 residues. The V gene lost 4 bases and the J gene lost 6 bases, with 15 bases spanning the gap. Germline CDR1 and CDR2: SGHDT and YYEEEE. The CDR3 loop reads CASSRQGGRDTQYF. CDR3 nucleotides: TGTGCCAGCAGCCGGCAGGGTGGACGGGATACGCAGTATTTT.

The chain recombines TRBV6-5 with TRBJ1-2; D remains ambiguous. There are 14 residues in the CDR3. The germline V gene has CDR1 MNHEY and CDR2 SVGAGI. V was clipped by 5 bases and J by 3 bases, with 13 bases between them. The CDR3 DNA reads as TGTGCCAGCAGTGGAGGGCCAGGTTACTATGGCTACACCTTC. Protein: CASSGGPGYYGYTF.

The chain couples TRBV6-5 to TRBJ1-1; 8 nucleotides align to TRBD1. This CDR3 is built from 16 residues. Per the germline V gene, CDR1 is MNHEY and CDR2 is SVGAGI. V was pared by 0 bases and J by 1 base, with 4 bases of the junction left unmatched. CDR3 in amino acids: CASSYSGQVGNTEAFF. The CDR3 DNA follows: TGTGCCAGCAGTTACTCGGGACAGGTAGGGAACACTGAAGCTTTCTTT.

This chain uses TRBV29-1 with TRBJ2-1; 9 bases are shared with TRBD2. From germline, CDR1 is SQVTM and CDR2 ANQGSEA. Trimming removed 4 bases from V and 6 bases from J; junction bases left unmatched: 13. This CDR3 spans 16 amino acids. The DNA for the CDR3 is TGCAGCGTTGGGTGGGTAGCGGGGGCCCTTGCCAATGAGCAGTTCTTC. This codes for CSVGWVAGALANEQFF.